This T cell receptor beta chain was identified in a study of response to subunit inactivated influenza vaccine. TCRdb re-called the RT-PCR reads through MiXCR, storing one row per CDR3 protein. The data contain 400,000 to 650,000 distinct CDR3 sequences, roughly 7.9% of them singletons. A few counts support this clonotype. The sequence was obtained from a man between 50 and 75 years old who received an inactivated influenza vaccine. The source was PBMCs from blood, collected about 24 months after vaccination.

In nucleotides, the CDR3 is TGTGCCATCAGCGGGACTAGTATCGATGAGCAGTTCTTC. Its protein is CAISGTSIDEQFF. The gene calls are TRBV10-3 and TRBJ2-1; 8 positions agree with TRBD2. CDR1 and CDR2 (germline): ENHRY, SYGVKD. V gave up 6 bases and J gave up 8 bases; unmatched junction bases: 6. The CDR3 has 13 residues.